These 17 T cell receptor beta chains came from one sample sequenced in a study of control samples from healthy donors and cancer patients. Profiled with immunoSEQ multiplex PCR; TCRdb holds only in-frame clones, not every one. The table records more than 100,000 clones, 85% to 95% of them present only once. Source material: blood. All receptors come from a man younger than 35 in good health.

The chain carries TRBV4-1 and TRBJ2-7; perhaps TRBD1 as D (5 bases). The length of the CDR3 is 15 residues. Germline V gene sequence: CDR1 MGHRA, CDR2 YSYEKL. Trimming stripped 0 bases from V and 3 bases from J, with 12 bases between. The CDR3 protein is CASSQDSTGGYEQYF. For the CDR3, the DNA is TGCGCCAGCAGCCAAGATAGCACAGGCGGCTACGAGCAGTACTTC.

V gene TRBV5-1 combines with J gene TRBJ2-7; perhaps TRBD1 as D (6 bases). The CDR3 is made up of 13 amino acids. Germline loops: CDR1 SGHRS, CDR2 YFSETQ. The germline V and J ends were trimmed by 1 base and 6 bases, with 11 bases remaining between them. The CDR3 here is CASSLNRESEQYF. The DNA of the CDR3 is TGCGCCAGCAGCTTGAACAGGGAAAGCGAGCAGTACTTC. The full variable domain, its missing parts supplied by reference TRBV5-1 and TRBJ2-7, is KAGVTQTPRYLIKTRGQQVTLSCSPISGHRSVSWYQQTPGQGLQFLFEYFSETQRNKGNFPGRFSGRQFSNSRSEMNVSTLELGDSALYLCASSLNRESEQYFGPGTRLTVT.

The V and J genes are TRBV4-1 and TRBJ2-7, with 7 bases that match TRBD2. Germline loops: CDR1 MGHRA, CDR2 YSYEKL. The length of the CDR3 is 15 residues. V was clipped by 5 bases and J by 5 bases; unmatched bases: 12. CDR3 sequence (DNA): TGCGCCAGCAGCGGCGACTCCGCGGGGGTGAACGAGCAGTACTTC. This encodes CASSGDSAGVNEQYF.

The CDR3 reads CASSLGATNYGYTF. For the CDR3, the DNA is TGTGCCAGCAGCTTGGGGGCAACAAACTATGGCTACACCTTC. J is TRBJ1-2 and V is TRBV5-5; no clear D. Per the germline V gene, CDR1 is SGHKS and CDR2 is YYEKEE (reference sequence). This CDR3 spans 14 amino acids. V was shortened by 0 bases and J by 2 bases, with 8 bases between the two germline ends.

J is TRBJ2-5 and V is TRBV5-1, with D unclear. The CDR3 loop spans 13 amino acids. CDR1 and CDR2 from the germline V gene are SGHRS and YFSETQ. V lost 4 bases to trimming and J lost 7 bases, with 14 bases between them. Here the CDR3 reads CASSPLGPGTQYF. Written as DNA, the CDR3 is TGCGCCAGCAGCCCCTTAGGCCCGGGGACCCAGTACTTC.

Concerning this clone: Different DNA sequences within this sample yield the same CDR3. The gene calls are TRBV7-3 and TRBJ2-7; 9 bases map to TRBD1. J gave up 1 base and V 3 bases, and 1 base lay outside the gene matches. Germline-derived CDR1 and CDR2 are SGHTA and FQGTGA. This CDR3 is built from 14 residues. CDR3 loop: CASSLTGGSYEQYF. CDR3 coding DNA: TGTGCCAGCAGCTTGACAGGGGGATCCTACGAGCAGTACTTC.

The V and J genes are TRBV7-9 and TRBJ1-1; weak D call: TRBD1 (5 bases). V was shortened by 3 bases and J by 4 bases, with 15 bases between the two germline ends. The CDR3 sequence is 15 residues long. The germline V gene encodes CDR1 SEHNR and CDR2 FQNEAQ (reference sequence). Here the CDR3 DNA reads TGTGCCAGCAGCTTGAAACGGGGCGCGATCACTGAAGCTTTCTTT. Protein: CASSLKRGAITEAFF.

The chain employs TRBV29-1 and TRBJ2-5, with a tentative D call TRBD1 (6 bases). The CDR3 length is 13 residues. Germline assignment: CDR1 SQVTM and CDR2 ANQGSEA. V was trimmed by 4 bases and J by 1 base, leaving 10 bases between them. The CDR3: CSVVLGAQETQYF. The CDR3 bases are TGCAGCGTTGTTTTGGGGGCCCAAGAGACCCAGTACTTC.

The V call is TRBV19, the J call TRBJ1-5; D gene ambiguous. CDR1 and CDR2 from the germline V gene are LNHDA and SQIVND (reference sequence). Trimming removed 3 bases at V and 0 bases at J, with 9 bases between. This CDR3 spans 15 amino acids. The CDR3 loop is CASSIAHYSNQPQHF. The DNA for the CDR3 is TGTGCCAGTAGTATCGCACACTATAGCAATCAGCCCCAGCATTTT.

The rearrangement links TRBV3-1 (or the pseudogene TRBV3-2) to TRBJ1-6, with D perhaps TRBD1 (5 bases). This CDR3 comprises 15 residues. CDR1 and CDR2 from the germline V gene are LGHDT and YNNKEL (reference sequence). Deletions cut 4 bases from V and 2 bases from J, with 9 bases between. The CDR3 loop reads CASSLGETYNSPLHF. DNA of the CDR3: TGTGCCAGCAGCCTAGGGGAGACCTATAATTCACCCCTCCACTTT.

V is TRBV11-2 and J is TRBJ2-7; TRBD2 matches 10 bases. Germline CDR1 is SGHAT and CDR2 is FQNNGV. V dropped 2 bases and J dropped 4; count of bases not matched to a gene: 5. This CDR3 is 15 amino acids long. This CDR3 reads CASSLRLAGVYEQYF. CDR3 nucleotides: TGTGCCAGCAGCTTAAGGCTAGCGGGGGTTTACGAGCAGTACTTC. The variable domain in full, with the rest retrieved from reference TRBV11-2 and TRBJ2-7, is EAGVAQSPRYKIIEKRQSVAFWCNPISGHATLYWYQQILGQGPKLLIQFQNNGVVDDSQLPKDRFSAERLKGVDSTLKIQPAKLEDSAVYLCASSLRLAGVYEQYFGPGTRLTVT.

This clone was detected once. This chain uses TRBV6-2 or TRBV6-3 with TRBJ1-2, with D hard to call. This CDR3 region has 14 residues. The germline V gene has CDR1 MNHEY and CDR2 SVGEGT. V was pared by 2 bases and J by 4 bases, with 11 bases between. The DNA of the CDR3 is TGTGCCAGCAGTTACGATGGGGAATTCTATGGCTACACCTTC. This codes for CASSYDGEFYGYTF.

The chain is built from TRBV6-5 and TRBJ1-2, with 7 bases lining up with TRBD1. CDR3 size: 13 residues. Germline lookup yields CDR1 MNHEY and CDR2 SVGAGI. V shed 11 bases and J 13 bases; nucleotides not matched to a gene: 19. CDR3 in DNA: TGTGCCGGAACACAACCAGGGACAGCGCGATGCACCTTC. It is translated as CAGTQPGTARCTF.

This chain connects TRBV4-1 to TRBJ1-5; a possible D gene is TRBD1 (5 bases). CDR3 length equals 15 residues. Germline V gene sequence: CDR1 MGHRA, CDR2 YSYEKL. The V end lost 4 bases, the J end lost 1 base, and 11 bases lay between the germline ends. The CDR3 nucleotides read TGCGCCAGCAGCCTAGTACGGGACAGCAATCAGCCCCAGCATTTT. This sequence encodes CASSLVRDSNQPQHF.

V is TRBV5-1 and J is TRBJ2-3; D tentatively fits TRBD1 or TRBD2 (6 bases each). The CDR3 has 14 amino acids. Germline V gene data show CDR1 as SGHRS and CDR2 as YFSETQ. With 7 bases removed from V and 4 bases from J, the gap between germline ends came to 16 bases. CDR3: CASSLTGAADTQYF. CDR3 nucleotides: TGCGCCAGCTCCCTGACGGGGGCGGCAGATACGCAGTATTTT.

This chain links TRBV4-2 with TRBJ1-1; the match to TRBD1 covers 7 bases. The length of the CDR3 is 15 residues. Germline V gene sequence: CDR1 LGHNA, CDR2 YNFKEQ. With 0 bases clipped from V and 0 bases from J, the junction kept 1 base outside the gene matches. DNA for the CDR3: TGTGCCAGCAGCCAAGAACAGGGGTTGAACACTGAAGCTTTCTTT. Its protein is CASSQEQGLNTEAFF.

The chain is built from TRBV9 and TRBJ1-6, with TRBD1 identical over 8 bases. From germline, CDR1 is SGDLS and CDR2 YYNGEE. This CDR3 has 16 residues. Trimming cost V 2 bases and J 2 bases; bases outside gene matches: 3. CDR3 residues: CASSVDRVAYNSPLHF. For the CDR3, the DNA is TGTGCCAGCAGCGTGGACAGGGTCGCCTATAATTCACCCCTCCACTTT. Complete variable domain (other parts from reference TRBV9 and TRBJ1-6): DSGVTQTPKHLITATGQRVTLRCSPRSGDLSVYWYQQSLDQGLQFLIQYYNGEERAKGNILERFSAQQFPDLHSELNLSSLELGDSALYFCASSVDRVAYNSPLHFGNGTRLTVT.